The 22 T cell receptor beta chains presented below share a single source sample, sequenced in a study of blood T cell repertoires in COVID-19 (dated by TCRdb to about 2020). Library construction relied on the immunoSEQ multiplex PCR assay. TCRdb stores this immuneACCESS table with in-frame sequences only. Part of the clones is absent; in the studies checked, under half of the shortfall reflects unresolved V genes, and no reason is known for the rest. The table for this sample lists around 480,000 clones; about 91% of them were counted only once. The ten largest clones capture roughly 12% of the sample. The sample comprised peripheral blood. The receptors shown here come from a woman aged 45-65 years with COVID-19, enrolled during active disease.

V gene TRBV11-3 combines with J gene TRBJ2-2; 8 nucleotides line up with TRBD1. Germline CDR1 reads SGHNT; CDR2 reads YENEEA. The CDR3 totals 15 residues. V trimming: 6 bases; J trimming: 5 bases; junction bases outside the gene matches: 8. The DNA for the CDR3 is TGTGCCAGCAGTAAAGGGACAGGATTAACCGGGGAGCTGTTTTTT. Encoded protein: CASSKGTGLTGELFF.

The chain combines TRBV11-2 with TRBJ1-5, with D possibly being TRBD1 (6 bases). The CDR3 is 15 residues long. V was clipped by 1 base and J by 4 bases, with 11 bases between them. From germline, CDR1 is SGHAT and CDR2 FQNNGV. The CDR3 is CASSLAAGQNQPQHF. CDR3 DNA: TGTGCCAGCAGCTTAGCCGCTGGACAGAATCAGCCCCAGCATTTT.

This clone has just one count. The V gene is TRBV2, the J gene TRBJ2-3, with TRBD2 as a possible D gene (6 bases). Looked up from germline, CDR1 is SNHLY and CDR2 is FYNNEI. The CDR3 totals 15 residues. The V end lost 4 bases, the J end lost 5 bases, and 16 bases lay between the germline ends. The DNA of the CDR3 is TGTGCCAGCAGTGTTGCGCAAGAGGAGGGAGATACGCAGTATTTT. Translated: CASSVAQEEGDTQYF.

The chain has TRBV2 and TRBJ2-1, with TRBD1 matching over 12 bases. CDR3 length equals 15 residues. J gave up 9 bases and V 9 bases, and 12 bases lay outside the gene matches. Germline assignment: CDR1 SNHLY and CDR2 FYNNEI. The CDR3 loop is CASAIPGQGAGEQFF. The CDR3 region has the DNA TGTGCCAGTGCGATTCCGGGACAGGGGGCGGGTGAGCAGTTCTTC.

This clone was seen a single time. This specimen includes other DNA sequences encoding the same CDR3. The CDR3 protein is CASSLGGGNTEAFF. CDR3 nucleotide sequence: TGTGCCAGCAGCTTAGGGGGCGGGAACACTGAAGCTTTCTTT. The chain links TRBV11-2 to TRBJ1-1; D is perhaps TRBD1 (5 bases). The CDR3 contains 14 residues. Trimming shortened V by 1 base and J by 1 base, and 7 bases separated the two germline ends. The germline V gene has CDR1 SGHAT and CDR2 FQNNGV.

The V call is TRBV19, the J call TRBJ2-7; 13 bases line up with TRBD2. The CDR3 length is 16 residues. Germline V gives CDR1 LNHDA, CDR2 SQIVND (reference sequence). Trimming took 5 bases from V and 6 from J; bases not matched to a gene: 10. The CDR3 DNA follows: TGTGCCAGTAGTGCCCCGGGACTAGCGGGGTTAGGCGAGCAGTACTTC. Translating it yields CASSAPGLAGLGEQYF.

This clone has a single count. This chain uses TRBV2 with TRBJ1-3; possible D gene TRBD1, 6 bases. The V end lost 4 bases, the J end lost 0 bases, and 10 bases lay between the germline ends. Germline assignment: CDR1 SNHLY and CDR2 FYNNEI. The CDR3 is 15 amino acids. CDR3 nucleotides: TGTGCCAGCAGTGGACAGGCCTTCTCTGGAAACACCATATATTTT. Its translation is CASSGQAFSGNTIYF. Looking up the rest from reference TRBV2 and TRBJ1-3 gives the full variable domain: EPEVTQTPSHQVTQMGQEVILRCVPISNHLYFYWYRQILGQKVEFLVSFYNNEISEKSEIFDDQFSVERPDGSNFTLKIRSTKLEDSAMYFCASSGQAFSGNTIYFGEGSWLTVV.

The chain combines TRBV3-1 (or the pseudogene TRBV3-2) with TRBJ2-2, with a tentative D call TRBD2 (5 bases). CDR1 is LGHDT, CDR2 YNNKEL, per germline (reference sequence). V was shortened by 1 base and J by 3 bases, with 6 bases between the two germline ends. The CDR3 length is 14 residues. CDR3 loop: CASSQGGYTGELFF. The CDR3 nucleotides are TGTGCCAGCAGCCAAGGAGGGTACACCGGGGAGCTGTTTTTT.

This clone has a single count. The J gene is TRBJ2-7, the V gene TRBV28, with 10 positions matching TRBD1. The CDR3 is 15 amino acids. The junction had 9 bases not matched to a gene; V was cut back by 5 bases and J by 5 bases. Germline-derived CDR1 and CDR2 are MDHEN and SYDVKM. CDR3 bases: TGTGCCAGCAGTCCTTCGGACAGGGGGAGGGACGAGCAGTACTTC. Its protein product is CASSPSDRGRDEQYF.

This chain uses TRBV6-5 with TRBJ2-3, with D hard to call. Germline loops: CDR1 MNHEY, CDR2 SVGAGI. The CDR3 is 15 amino acids. V was pared by 7 bases and J by 2 bases, with 16 bases between. CDR3 bases: TGTGCCAGCAAGGTTGTAGTACTAACCACAGATACGCAGTATTTT. Its translation: CASKVVVLTTDTQYF.

This clone was picked up a small number of times. The chain has TRBV10-3 and TRBJ1-2; 9 nucleotides line up with TRBD1. The CDR3 totals 13 residues. CDR1 is ENHRY, CDR2 SYGVKD, per germline. V was pared by 7 bases and J by 6 bases, with 6 bases of the junction left unmatched. CDR3 amino acids: CAITGQGIHGYTF. CDR3 nucleotides: TGTGCCATCACCGGACAGGGGATTCATGGCTACACCTTC.

This rearrangement joins TRBV5-5 to TRBJ1-2, with a possible D match to TRBD1 (5 bases). The CDR3 has 15 amino acids. Per the germline V gene, CDR1 is SGHKS and CDR2 is YYEKEE (reference sequence). V dropped 0 bases and J dropped 4 bases, with 13 bases sitting between them. In DNA form, the CDR3 reads TGTGCCAGCAGCTTGGGTGGAGGAGGGGCCTATGGCTACACCTTC. Translation: CASSLGGGGAYGYTF. The full variable domain, completed using reference TRBV5-5 and TRBJ1-2, is DAGVTQSPTHLIKTRGQQVTLRCSPISGHKSVSWYQQVLGQGPQFIFQYYEKEERGRGNFPDRFSARQFPNYSSELNVNALLLGDSALYLCASSLGGGGAYGYTFGSGTRLTVV.

The V call is TRBV11-3, the J call TRBJ2-1; 8 bases match TRBD2. The germline CDR1 and CDR2 sequences are SGHNT and YENEEA. CDR3 length: 16 residues. V lost 3 bases and J lost 0; bases outside the gene matches: 4. This CDR3 reads CASSLRGASSYNEQFF. The CDR3 bases are TGTGCCAGCAGCTTGCGGGGGGCGAGCTCCTACAATGAGCAGTTCTTC.

The chain carries TRBV7-9 and TRBJ2-3; D is possibly TRBD2 (5 bases). Trimming left V 5 bases short and J 1 base short, with 10 bases between. In germline, CDR1 is SEHNR, CDR2 FQNEAQ (reference sequence). The CDR3 covers 14 residues. The CDR3 region is CASSHDGGTDTQYF. CDR3 bases: TGTGCCAGCAGCCATGACGGGGGCACAGATACGCAGTATTTT.

The V and J genes are TRBV30 and TRBJ1-2; the match to TRBD1 covers 7 bases. The V and J ends lost 3 bases and 8 bases, in that order; junction bases with no gene match: 6. In germline, CDR1 is GTSNPN, CDR2 SVGIG (reference sequence). The CDR3 is 12 amino acids. CDR3 sequence (DNA): TGTGCCTGGAGGCGGGACAGTGAGGGCTACACCTTC. Translating gives CAWRRDSEGYTF.

The chain uses TRBV28 and TRBJ2-7, with a possible D match to TRBD2 (7 bases). Germline lookup yields CDR1 MDHEN and CDR2 SYDVKM. The CDR3 runs to 16 residues. V dropped 5 bases and J dropped 2 bases, with 19 bases sitting between them. The CDR3 DNA sequence: TGTGCCAGCAGTCCTCGAGGAGGGGGGGACCCCTACGAGCAGTACTTC. Translated: CASSPRGGGDPYEQYF.

With regard to this clone: Other DNA sequences in this specimen translate into the identical CDR3. The genes are TRBV30 and TRBJ1-5; D may be TRBD1 (5 bases). The CDR3 totals 13 residues. The germline CDR1 and CDR2 sequences are GTSNPN and SVGIG (reference sequence). V was shortened by 0 bases and J by 4 bases, with 7 bases between the two germline ends. CDR3 in amino acids: CAWSVGGNQPQHF. The CDR3 nucleotides read TGTGCCTGGAGTGTTGGGGGGAATCAGCCCCAGCATTTT.

This clone is a singleton in its sample. CDR3 DNA: TGCAGCGCGGACTCTTTAGGGGACACCACGAACACCGGGGAGCTGTTTTTT. Protein product: CSADSLGDTTNTGELFF. The rearrangement joins TRBV29-1 to TRBJ2-2; D is possibly TRBD1 (6 bases). The CDR3 spans 17 residues. Germline CDR1 reads SQVTM; CDR2 reads ANQGSEA. V was pared by 7 bases and J by 0 bases, with 21 bases between.

This sequence joins TRBV2 and TRBJ2-7; 7 bases are a match to TRBD1. CDR1 and CDR2 (germline): SNHLY, FYNNEI. Trimming cost V 6 bases and J 2 bases; bases outside gene matches: 4. This CDR3 spans 13 amino acids. The CDR3 reads CASSRDRPYEQYF. Written as DNA, the CDR3 is TGTGCCAGCAGCAGGGACAGACCCTACGAGCAGTACTTC.

This sequence joins TRBV4-1 and TRBJ2-3, with 7 bases that match TRBD2. Germline V gives CDR1 MGHRA, CDR2 YSYEKL. V shed 4 bases and J 8 bases; nucleotides not matched to a gene: 12. The CDR3 is 15 amino acids. The CDR3 DNA follows: TGCGCCAGCAGCCGAACCGGGACGCCGGGGGGTACGCAGTATTTT. Protein: CASSRTGTPGGTQYF.

The CDR3 coding sequence is TGTGCCAGCAGCTTAGTTCCAAAGGAGGGCTACACCTTC. This translates into CASSLVPKEGYTF. This chain links TRBV7-9 with TRBJ1-2; D is uncertain. V shed 1 base and J shed 8 bases, with 11 bases lying between them. The CDR3 extends over 13 amino acids. From germline, CDR1 is SEHNR and CDR2 FQNEAQ (reference sequence).

This sequence joins TRBV5-1 and TRBJ2-4; 8 positions match TRBD1. The germline V gene encodes CDR1 SGHRS and CDR2 YFSETQ. Trimming cost V 0 bases and J 3 bases; bases outside gene matches: 11. The CDR3 runs 18 residues. The CDR3 region has the DNA TGCGCCAGCAGCTTGGACCCCTCGGACAGGGCCATCAAAAACATTCAGTACTTC. It codes for CASSLDPSDRAIKNIQYF.